The T cell receptor beta chain described here comes from a study of T cell clusters in autoimmune cytopenias. TRB was amplified by touch-down multiplex PCR, primer pools A and B combined. TCRdb reprocessed the multiplex PCR reads and stores each CDR3 protein as one record, lacking DNA. The specimen's table records 4,500 or so distinct CDR3 sequences. The CDR3 loop spans 14 amino acids. Germline-derived CDR1 and CDR2 are MNHEY and SMNVEV (reference sequence). This clonotype counts as medium-sized (0.01 to 0.1%) by frequency. About 37,500 genome equivalents of blood DNA were amplified for TRB. The same sample was also studied in work on T cell repertoires in aging, cancer and after chemotherapy.

The rearrangement links TRBV27 to TRBJ2-7; lacking DNA, the TRBD1 call made by TCRdb goes unchecked. Sequencing input: peripheral blood. The sequence was obtained from a human donor in good health. CDR3 region: CASSWTGLWDEQYF.